These 13 T cell receptor beta chains share one sample of origin, sequenced in a study of T cells expressing NK-cell markers. TCRdb re-analyzed the 5' RACE reads; it lists each CDR3 protein once, without DNA. This table holds about 430,000 distinct CDR3 sequences. The sequenced material came from blood T cells: a sorted CD56 or NKG2C T cell subset, CD4+ or CD8+ T cells, or bulk PBMC T cells (not recorded which). The receptors here all came from a woman aged 45-60 years in good health.

This sequence joins TRBV18 and TRBJ1-4; TCRdb's D gene call, TRBD1, goes unchecked for lack of DNA. Germline CDR1 KGHSH, CDR2 LQKENI. The CDR3 is 15 amino acids. CDR3 sequence reads: CASSPPGRGSEKLFF.

The chain employs TRBV4-2 and TRBJ2-1; absent DNA, TCRdb's TRBD2 call cannot be checked. In germline, CDR1 is LGHNA, CDR2 YNFKEQ. The CDR3 length is 13 residues. This chain's CDR3 is CASGTSGIYEQFF.

This chain joins TRBV20-1 and TRBJ2-4; TCRdb's D call of TRBD2 is untestable without DNA. Germline V CDR1 and CDR2: DFQATT, SNEGSKA (reference sequence). This CDR3 comprises 17 residues. CDR3 residues: CSAPIYSGREAKNIQYF.

The chain joins TRBV20-1 to TRBJ2-2; TCRdb reports TRBD2, a call that lacks DNA to check it against. The CDR3 is made up of 14 amino acids. Germline loops: CDR1 DFQATT, CDR2 SNEGSKA (reference sequence). The CDR3 spells CSALGGVHTGELFF.

The chain is built from TRBV29-1 and TRBJ1-2; TCRdb selects TRBD1, and the lack of DNA leaves this call unchecked. CDR1 is SQVTM and CDR2 is ANQGSEA in the germline V gene. The CDR3 extends over 13 amino acids. Here the CDR3 reads CSASGTEPRSYTF.

This chain connects TRBV5-1 to TRBJ2-7; TCRdb names TRBD2, which stays unverified in the absence of DNA. CDR1 and CDR2 from the germline V gene are SGHRS and YFSETQ. This CDR3 has 13 amino acids. The CDR3 sequence is CASSAQLAVEQYF.

The rearrangement uses TRBV10-1 and TRBJ2-2; TCRdb calls TRBD1, which cannot be checked without DNA. This CDR3 region has 16 residues. From germline, CDR1 is WNHNN and CDR2 SYGVQD (reference sequence). The CDR3 reads CASSESRGGNIGELFF.

This chain joins TRBV20-1 and TRBJ2-1; the D gene TCRdb calls, TRBD1, cannot be checked with no DNA. Germline V gene lookup returns CDR1 DFQATT and CDR2 SNEGSKA (reference sequence). The CDR3 loop spans 13 amino acids. CDR3 in amino acids: CSASPMAGESLFF.

The rearrangement uses TRBV10-3 and TRBJ1-2; the TCRdb call, TRBD1, lacks DNA for checking. The CDR3 consists of 18 residues. Germline-derived CDR1 and CDR2 are ENHRY and SYGVKD. The CDR3 is CAISDGDRGHIKNYGYTF.

The chain uses TRBV11-3 and TRBJ2-5; the TCRdb D gene call, TRBD1, has no DNA to confirm it. The CDR3 length is 15 residues. Looked up from germline, CDR1 is SGHNT and CDR2 is YENEEA. CDR3 amino acids: CASRAGTRGGLTQYF.

The chain combines TRBV7-9 with TRBJ2-5; no DNA is available, so the TRBD2 call from TCRdb remains unchecked. Germline V lookup: CDR1 SEHNR, CDR2 FQNEAQ (reference sequence). The CDR3 runs to 20 residues. The CDR3 loop reads CASSLRFGLAGVGGKETQYF.

The chain has TRBV6-1 and TRBJ2-3; TCRdb's D gene call, TRBD2, goes unchecked for lack of DNA. CDR3 size: 16 residues. CDR1 MNHNS and CDR2 SASEGT come from the germline V gene. Here the CDR3 reads CASSELAGGPADTQYF.

This chain uses TRBV5-1 with TRBJ2-5; no DNA is available, so the TRBD1 call from TCRdb remains unchecked. The germline V gene encodes CDR1 SGHRS and CDR2 YFSETQ. CDR3 length: 14 residues. The CDR3 protein is CASSSGPGRETQYF. Full variable domain (rest looked up from reference TRBV5-1 and TRBJ2-5): KAGVTQTPRYLIKTRGQQVTLSCSPISGHRSVSWYQQTPGQGLQFLFEYFSETQRNKGNFPGRFSGRQFSNSRSEMNVSTLELGDSALYLCASSSGPGRETQYFGPGTRLLVL.